What follows describes a single T cell receptor beta chain. There is no known antigen for this receptor. The read halts 3 residues ahead of the CDR3 end, with the missing end drawn from the germline J gene. TCR beta CDR3 regions were amplified by multiplex PCR using the immunoSEQ assay from an average of roughly 1,300 ng genomic DNA per sample. The assay corrected primer bias using a complete synthetic TCR repertoire to establish an amplification baseline. The amplicons were sequenced using the Illumina platform. The paper's processing steps were these. Sequences were error-corrected by clustering with frequency ratios and a modified nearest-neighbor algorithm, then analyzed in the immunoSEQ Analyzer with IMGT gene definitions. At each rarefaction depth, TCR richness and evenness were averaged across 20 rarefaction repeats, and samples with fewer sequences than that depth were excluded. V, D and J gene relative abundances were compared between groups with Wilcoxon rank sum tests, applying FDR correction. Blinded duplicates gave an intraclass correlation of around 96% for TCR richness and an average of approximately 83% across over 65 gene segments. This is the immuneACCESS table as TCRdb keeps it, with only in-frame sequences that have V and J called. A part of the clones is gone; compared with another copy, unresolved V genes explain less than half, and the rest is unexplained. V, J and clone size derive from that table, while D and trimming were established from the DNA sequence. The table for this sample shows about 21,000 clones. The ten largest make up approximately 6% of the sample.

This record belongs to a study of T cells in women clearing cervical HPV infection (dated by TCRdb to 2016 to 2019). In terms of the full investigation: The cases were about two dozen women with histologically confirmed HPV16-related CIN3 or worse, and 2 of those women had invasive cancers. The controls were around 26 women whose single incident HPV16 infection cleared within 12 months with no development of precancer or cancer. Blood from cases was drawn at the visit where the lesion was first identified, while blood from controls was drawn once the infection was no longer detected. For cases, the median interval between lesion detection and blood sampling was more than 130 days, with an interquartile range of about 85 to 220 days. HLA typing was available for only a few women, so HLA type could not be excluded as a confounder. An exploratory proof-of-principle case-control study, nested within the Guanacaste HPV Natural History Study in Costa Rica, was conducted to compare TCR repertoires across cervical HPV16 outcomes. Cases and controls were matched on age within five years and on year of sample collection. A median age of approximately 31 years was observed in cases versus approximately 40 in controls, and no significant differences in baseline characteristics were found. In the parent cohort, around 9,500 women aged 18 or older were enrolled in Guanacaste, Costa Rica, during about 1992 to 1994 and were followed for 7 to 8 years. Five blinded duplicates per group were added as quality controls, giving around 60 samples: some 50 participants and 10 replicates.

The CDR3 numbers 16 residues from cysteine through phenylalanine. Only the CDR3 bases that were read are kept: 39 of them, in frame from base 1. V is pruned by 4 bases and J by 8 bases, leaving 10 bases of the junction without a gene match. From the germline V gene, CDR1 is SGHRS and CDR2 is YFSETQ. The research as a whole found: Lower TRBV6-7 relative abundance was observed in cases than in controls (around 0.11% versus 0.15%; Bonferroni P = 0.0008). Random forest classifiers that combined richness and V gene abundances separated cases from controls with an estimated AUC of 0.8 to 0.85. TCR repertoire richness was significantly higher in CIN3+ cases than in controls across sequencing depths, while evenness did not differ. Because of the cross-sectional design, the study could not determine whether the associations came before infection or resulted from infection, and neither effector/memory subsets nor HPV-specific T cells were isolated. Because the number of T cells per sample was unknown, the richness differences could reflect varying T-cell content rather than repertoire biology.

Every participant had a single incident cervical HPV16 infection, and women with prevalent HPV16 infections were excluded. Cervical HPV DNA was detected with MY09/MY11 PCR, and genotyping was done with dot-blot hybridization. Approximately 15 mL of heparinized blood were centrifuged, and the buffy coat was aliquoted, frozen at -30°C, then stored at -80°C. QIAGEN kits were used to extract genomic DNA from the buffy coat specimens. The receptor chain draws on TRBV5-1 and TRBJ2-1, and TRBD2 matches 12 of the central bases. The clonotype was recovered from a woman between 18 and 70 years old with a cervical HPV16 infection that either progressed to CIN3+ or cleared (not recorded which). The sequenced material came from blood buffy coat. The CDR3 bases that were read are TGCGCCAGCAGCCAGATGACTAGCGGGAGTGGGCATGAG. It is translated as CASSQMTSGSGHE. The whole CDR3 reads CASSQMTSGSGHEQFF.